Below, 8 T cell receptor beta chains from the same sample are listed, as sequenced in a study of beta chain features in type 1 diabetes (dated by TCRdb to the late 2010s). The library was generated by the immunoSEQ multiplex PCR assay. The entire isolated RNA was reverse transcribed using the High Capacity cDNA Reverse Transcription Kit, and thus expressed TCRB transcripts were sequenced. TCRdb carries this immuneACCESS record with in-frame sequences only. Its versions omit some clonotypes, under half of them owing to an unresolved V gene in the studies checked, with the rest unexplained. The sample includes some 300,000 clones, with under 8.5% observed a single time. The top ten clonotypes cover roughly 1% of the sample. The sample consisted of central memory CD4+ T cells from blood. Source of these receptors: a woman under 30 in good health.

Regarding this clone: Because the CDR3's place on the DNA is in doubt, the DNA is left out and the CDR3 is given as listed by TCRdb. The chain couples TRBV2 to TRBJ1-4; the table's D call TRBD1 went unverified against the DNA. Germline lookup yields CDR1 SNHLY and CDR2 FYNNEI. The CDR3 totals 16 residues, both ends included. The CDR3 protein is CASTSGQGIQNEKLFF.

There are many counts of this clone. The CDR3 nucleotides are TGCAGCGTGGGGACTAGCGGGAACACAGATACGCAGTATTTT. Translating gives CSVGTSGNTDTQYF. This chain links TRBV29-1 with TRBJ2-3; 13 bases match TRBD2. V shed 6 bases and J 2 bases; nucleotides not matched to a gene: 2. Germline V lookup: CDR1 SQVTM, CDR2 ANQGSEA. This CDR3 spans 14 amino acids.

This clone has at least ten counts. The chain has TRBV7-2 and TRBJ1-1; D is undetermined. Germline CDR1 and CDR2: SGHTA and FQGNSA. The CDR3 length is 14 residues. V dropped 2 bases and J dropped 1 base, with 8 bases sitting between them. The CDR3 DNA follows: TGTGCCAGCAGCTTATATGGCCGGAACACTGAAGCTTTCTTT. The encoded protein is CASSLYGRNTEAFF.

This clone was seen only a few times. V usage is TRBV11-2 and J usage is TRBJ2-1; the D is unclear. The CDR3 runs to 15 residues. V was cut by 1 base and J by 2 bases, with 9 bases left in between. CDR1 SGHAT and CDR2 FQNNGV come from the germline V gene. The DNA for the CDR3 is TGTGCCAGCAGCTTAGCCCAGCCTACCTACAATGAGCAGTTCTTC. Translated, it gives CASSLAQPTYNEQFF.

J is TRBJ1-1 and V is TRBV25-1; TRBD1 matches 7 bases. CDR3 length equals 12 residues. Looked up from germline, CDR1 is MGHDK and CDR2 is SYGVNS. With 10 bases clipped from V and 4 bases from J, the junction kept 6 bases outside the gene matches. The CDR3 reads CATQKGATEAFF. CDR3 bases: TGTGCCACCCAAAAGGGGGCCACTGAAGCTTTCTTT.

This chain connects TRBV5-4 to TRBJ1-2; 8 bases match TRBD1. The junction had 8 bases not matched to a gene; V was cut back by 4 bases and J by 12 bases. The CDR3 contains 12 residues. Germline values: CDR1 SGHNT, CDR2 YYREEE (reference sequence). The CDR3 here is CASSVGQGGDTF. The CDR3 DNA reads TGTGCCAGCAGCGTAGGACAGGGAGGGGACACCTTC.

Only one count was recorded for this clone. The gene calls are TRBV5-1 and TRBJ1-2, with 9 bases fitting TRBD1. The CDR3 is 15 residues long. The germline V gene has CDR1 SGHRS and CDR2 YFSETQ. J lost 3 bases, V lost 4 bases, and 7 bases had no gene match. The CDR3 spells CASSLQGAADYGYTF. The CDR3 nucleotides are TGCGCCAGCAGCCTACAGGGGGCGGCCGACTATGGCTACACCTTC.

The sample holds a few counts of this clone. This chain joins TRBV7-2 and TRBJ1-2; D remains ambiguous. Trimming took 6 bases from V and 8 from J, leaving 16 bases between them. The CDR3 is made up of 13 amino acids. CDR1 SGHTA and CDR2 FQGNSA come from the germline V gene. The CDR3 sequence: CASSPYLSEGYTF. CDR3 DNA sequence: TGTGCCAGCAGTCCTTATCTTAGCGAGGGCTACACCTTC.